One T cell receptor (beta chain) is described in this entry. V gave up 5 bases and J gave up 2 bases; unmatched junction bases: 15. Germline V gene lookup returns CDR1 MDHEN and CDR2 SYDVKM. CDR3 size: 19 residues. Sequenced by immunoSEQ multiplex PCR; TCRdb stores in-frame clones only, minus some. This table has a few hundred thousand clones, about nine tenths appearing once. These data originate in a study of blood T cell repertoires in COVID-19. Across about 22 US areas, participants ranged in age from about 18 to 90 years. The study assigned cohorts using participant-reported clinical history. This receptor was taken from a woman aged 30 to 39 who had been exposed to COVID-19. The specimen sequenced was PBMCs or T cells enriched from blood (not recorded which). V gene TRBV28 combines with J gene TRBJ1-5; 10 nucleotides agree with TRBD1. The CDR3, as DNA: TGTGCCAGCAGTCCACCGGACAGGGGGACGTTTAGGGGCAATCAGCCCCAGCATTTT. Translating gives CASSPPDRGTFRGNQPQHF.